Presented here are 9 T cell receptor beta chains from one specimen sequenced in a study of T cell repertoires in cytomegalovirus infection (dated by TCRdb to about 2019). This sample was sequenced with an Illumina HiSeq 1500. TCRdb itself trimmed the public reads at Q25 with fastp, ran MiXCR and retained productive beta chains. CDR3 protein sequences are deduplicated, and each keeps its most common genes and DNA. Within this sample are about 180,000 distinct CDR3 sequences, with 17% of them counted one time only. The ten biggest clones cover under 30% of the sample. The sequencing input was CD8+ T cells from PBMCs. All receptors come from a human donor in good health (CMV status not recorded). Some clones in this sample may be carry-over from other donors' samples.

The V gene is TRBV20-1, the J gene TRBJ2-5; D uncertain. CDR3 length: 15 amino acids. Germline V CDR1 and CDR2: DFQATT, SNEGSKA (reference sequence). V lost 4 bases and J lost 5, with 20 bases in between. The CDR3 region has the DNA TGCAGTGCTACCATCCGGCCTAGTGGCCGCGAGACCCAGTACTTC. The encoded protein is CSATIRPSGRETQYF.

The gene calls are TRBV12-3 or TRBV12-4 and TRBJ1-1, with D maybe TRBD1 (6 bases). V was shortened by 6 bases and J by 1 base, with 9 bases between the two germline ends. This CDR3 is 13 amino acids long. The CDR3, as DNA: TGTGCCAGCAGAGAGACAGGGAACACTGAAGCTTTCTTT. Amino acids: CASRETGNTEAFF.

The chain combines TRBV9 with TRBJ2-3; D is unclear. The CDR3 spans 14 residues. CDR1 and CDR2 from the germline V gene are SGDLS and YYNGEE. The V and J ends lost 10 bases and 5 bases respectively, with 20 bases between them. CDR3 nucleotide sequence: TGTGCCTCTAATCTGGTCGGTGTCAGAGATACGCAGTATTTT. Its protein product is CASNLVGVRDTQYF.

A word on this clonotype: This may be a read error, as it is one base from a much larger clone. The rearrangement uses TRBV6-2 or TRBV6-3 and TRBJ2-6; D perhaps matches TRBD1 (5 bases). The CDR3 has 15 amino acids. CDR1 and CDR2 from the germline V gene are MNHEY and SVGEGT. CDR3 nucleotide sequence: TGTGCCCGCAGTTACGACAGCTCTGGGGCCAACGTCCTGACTTTC. It codes for CARSYDSSGANVLTF.

This clonotype was counted only a few times. The rearrangement uses TRBV28 and TRBJ1-6; no clear D gene. Germline CDR1 is MDHEN and CDR2 is SYDVKM. The CDR3 extends over 14 amino acids. Between the trimmed V and J ends, which lost 5 bases and 10 bases, there was a span of 15 bases. The CDR3 sequence is CASSPRRGGSPLHF. For the CDR3, the DNA is TGTGCCAGCAGTCCAAGGAGAGGAGGCTCACCCCTCCACTTT.

This clonotype appeared a few times. The V gene is TRBV9, the J gene TRBJ2-2; 8 bases match TRBD1. The V gene end was trimmed by 4 bases and the J gene end by 5 bases; junction bases not matched to a gene: 7. CDR1 is SGDLS, CDR2 YYNGEE, per germline. The CDR3 is 15 residues long. CDR3 coding DNA: TGTGCCAGCAGCCCTCCAGGGGGCTCTACCGGGGAGCTGTTTTTT. As protein: CASSPPGGSTGELFF.

V usage is TRBV5-5 and J usage is TRBJ2-3; D is undetermined. With 5 bases removed from V and 1 base from J, the gap between germline ends came to 11 bases. Germline V lookup: CDR1 SGHKS, CDR2 YYEKEE (reference sequence). The CDR3 has 14 amino acids. The CDR3, as DNA: TGTGCCAGCAGGAGAGACTTCCGCACAGATACGCAGTATTTT. Residues: CASRRDFRTDTQYF.

This clonotype appeared a few times. The V and J genes are TRBV2 and TRBJ2-1, with a tentative D call TRBD2 (6 bases). The germline gives CDR1 SNHLY, CDR2 FYNNEI. This CDR3 contains 13 residues. The V end was cut by 4 bases, the J end by 6 bases, with 10 bases between. The DNA of the CDR3 is TGTGCCAGCAGTGCGGGAGTCCCCAATGAGCAGTTCTTC. As protein: CASSAGVPNEQFF.

In its sample, this clonotype was seen a few times. V gene TRBV6-2 or TRBV6-3 combines with J gene TRBJ2-1; 8 nucleotides agree with TRBD2. V gave up 6 bases and J gave up 7 bases; unmatched junction bases: 8. This CDR3 spans 14 amino acids. Germline V lookup: CDR1 MNHEY, CDR2 SVGEGT. DNA for the CDR3: TGTGCCAGCAGCCCCTCCCGGGGGGGAAATGAGCAGTTCTTC. It translates to CASSPSRGGNEQFF.